Listed below are T cell receptor beta chains from one sample, sequenced in a study of T cell responses to AZD1222 COVID-19 vaccine. Sequenced by immunoSEQ multiplex PCR; TCRdb stores in-frame clones only, minus some. The sample records roughly 140,000 clones, 80% to 90% being singletons. The sequencing used peripheral blood, collected on day 0 of AZD1222 vaccination. The receptors here all came from an adult in good health. CDR3s leave out the opening cysteine and the closing phenylalanine or tryptophan. The size entry is marked missing in some rows and otherwise reads once, few, many or a size class.

ASSLQIHLQETQY	-	TRBV5-5	TRBJ2-5
ASSLDRGSSYT	-	TRBV28	TRBJ1-2
ASSRSGLVIGNQPQH	-	TRBV4-1	TRBJ1-5
SATGGQPQH	-	TRBV20-1	TRBJ1-5
ASSPSGGRYEQY	-	TRBV18	TRBJ2-7
AWSTTLEQY	-	TRBV30	TRBJ2-7
ASRTAKGAKSGYT	-	TRBV3-1/TRBV3-2	TRBJ1-2
ARSRQGSNTGELF	once	TRBV4-1	TRBJ2-2
ASRSWDRENEKLF	-	TRBV27	TRBJ1-4
ATSRVGTAYEQY	-	TRBV15	TRBJ2-7
AWREAGDTGELF	-	TRBV30	TRBJ2-2
ASSEEDNTEAF	-	TRBV6-1	TRBJ1-1
ASSETQLAGGETQY	-	TRBV6-1	TRBJ2-5
ASSETGGAGSYNEQF	-	TRBV6-1	TRBJ2-1
ASSIASTGELF	-	TRBV19	TRBJ2-2
ASGQVYEQY	-	TRBV28	TRBJ2-7
ASSQDASPLH	-	TRBV4-1	TRBJ1-6
ASSIVETGANVLT	-	TRBV19	TRBJ2-6
ATSRGQVSNYGYT	-	TRBV15	TRBJ1-2
ASSLAWDSENEQF	-	TRBV7-9	TRBJ2-1
ASTFWSYGYT	-	TRBV6-5	TRBJ1-2
SASKGLSGNTIY	few	TRBV20-1	TRBJ1-3
ASSLEVLNTEAF	-	TRBV5-5	TRBJ1-1
ASSPTPHTEAF	-	TRBV19	TRBJ1-1
ASSLGTSGPSTDTQY	-	TRBV7-9	TRBJ2-3
ASSEPRGHYEQY	-	TRBV6-1	TRBJ2-7
ASSLNRDRSGNTIY	-	TRBV9	TRBJ1-3
ASSHAGTGRYEQY	-	TRBV5-4	TRBJ2-7